Following are 6 T cell receptor beta chains from one sample sequenced in a study of Graves' ophthalmopathy and Graves' hyperthyroidism. RNA transcripts were the source from which TCR beta CDR3 regions were amplified. The library came from an HTBI-primed first-round RT-PCR and a second-round multiplex PCR. Via MiXCR, TCRdb re-called the multiplex PCR reads, giving one row per CDR3 protein. Of hundreds of thousands of distinct CDR3 sequences listed, roughly 41% are singletons. Sequencing used peripheral blood. The receptors were gathered from an adult man with Graves' ophthalmopathy.

This clonotype was observed a few times. V usage is TRBV7-9 and J usage is TRBJ1-1, with D maybe TRBD1 (6 bases). Germline loops: CDR1 SEHNR, CDR2 FQNEAQ (reference sequence). V gave up 1 base and J gave up 6 bases, with 15 bases separating them. This CDR3 contains 15 residues. CDR3 amino acids: CASSLEGGHSPEAFF. CDR3 sequence (DNA): TGTGCCAGCAGCTTAGAGGGGGGACACAGTCCTGAAGCTTTCTTT.

This clonotype was seen many times. The chain combines TRBV4-1 with TRBJ1-2; unclear D gene. Trimming left V 0 bases short and J 6 bases short, with 11 bases between. The CDR3 consists of 14 residues. In germline, CDR1 is MGHRA, CDR2 YSYEKL. This CDR3 is CASSQEPGRHGYTF. CDR3 nucleotide sequence: TGCGCCAGCAGCCAAGAACCTGGGAGGCATGGCTACACCTTC.

Ten or more counts support this clonotype. This could be a read error, since a much larger clone is one nucleotide away. The chain links TRBV29-1 to TRBJ2-6; a weak D match, TRBD1 (5 bases). CDR3 length: 16 residues. CDR1 is SQVTM and CDR2 is ANQGSEA in the germline V gene. CDR3 in DNA: TGCAGCGTTGTTCGGCAGGCAGGCTCTGGGGCCAGCGTCCTGACTTTC. It encodes CSVVRQAGSGASVLTF.

Remarks on this clonotype: A single base separates this from a much larger clone, so it may be a read error. The V gene is TRBV10-3, the J gene TRBJ2-6; D is tentatively TRBD1 or TRBD2 (5 bases each). This CDR3 has 17 residues. Germline V gene sequence: CDR1 ENHRY, CDR2 SYGVKD. CDR3 residues: CASSSSGTRSGANVLAF. CDR3 in DNA: TGTGCCAGCAGTTCCTCCGGGACGCGGTCTGGGGCCAACGTCCTGGCTTTC.

This chain uses TRBV10-3 with TRBJ2-6; D possibly corresponds to TRBD1 (5 bases). This CDR3 has 14 residues. V lost 6 bases, J lost 1 base, and 7 bases lay in between. The germline V gene encodes CDR1 ENHRY and CDR2 SYGVKD. CDR3 amino acids: CAIRAGSGANVLTF. CDR3 nucleotide sequence: TGTGCCATCAGGGCAGGGTCTGGGGCCAACGTCCTGACTTTC.

Many counts were recorded for this clonotype. The chain couples TRBV9 to TRBJ1-6; tentatively, D is TRBD1 (5 bases). Germline CDR1 SGDLS, CDR2 YYNGEE. V was pared by 4 bases and J by 9 bases, with 14 bases between. This CDR3 spans 14 amino acids. The CDR3 sequence is CASSPVGGGSPLHF. CDR3 DNA: TGTGCCAGCAGCCCCGTTGGGGGAGGTTCACCCCTCCACTTT.